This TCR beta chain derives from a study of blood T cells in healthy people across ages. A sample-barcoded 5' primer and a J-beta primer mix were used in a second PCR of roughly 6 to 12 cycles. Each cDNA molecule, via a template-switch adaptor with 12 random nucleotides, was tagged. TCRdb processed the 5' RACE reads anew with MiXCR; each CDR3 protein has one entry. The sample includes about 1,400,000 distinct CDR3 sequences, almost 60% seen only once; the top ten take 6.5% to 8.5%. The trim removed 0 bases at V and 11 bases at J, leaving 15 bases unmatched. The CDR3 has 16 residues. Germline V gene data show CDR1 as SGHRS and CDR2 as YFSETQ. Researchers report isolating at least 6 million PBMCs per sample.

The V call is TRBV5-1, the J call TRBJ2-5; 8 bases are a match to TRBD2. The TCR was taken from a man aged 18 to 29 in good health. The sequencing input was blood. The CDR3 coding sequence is TGCGCCAGCAGCTTGGTACCAGCGGGAGTCGTAAATGAGCAGTACTTC. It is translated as CASSLVPAGVVNEQYF.